This is a list of T cell receptor beta chains from one sample in a study of blood T cell repertoires in COVID-19. TCRdb's table, derived via immunoSEQ multiplex PCR, lists solely in-frame clones and lacks some. Of over 200,000 clones listed, just under 85% were seen once; the top ten hold approximately 16%. The source material was PBMCs or T cells enriched from blood (not recorded which). The source is a man aged 40-49 years who had recovered from COVID-19. CDR3s include the opening cysteine and the closing phenylalanine or tryptophan. The D gene is left open where the match is weak.

v_call d_call cdr3_aa
TRBV27 TRBD1 CASSAPGTGGNSPLHF
TRBV18 - CASSPAPQNPSTNEKLFF
TRBV30 TRBD1 CAWSGTGRSTGELFF
TRBV27 - CASSLDGGNEQFF
TRBV3-1/TRBV3-2 TRBD1 CASSQPDRVPEAFF
TRBV6-7 - CASSSIRGGRTEAFF
TRBV11-3 - CASSLGAGPYNEQFF
TRBV25-1 - CASSWGDAYNSPLHF
TRBV28 - CASSSARRGRNQPQHF
TRBV3-1/TRBV3-2 - CASSQESRTDTQYF
TRBV19 TRBD1 CASSPKDRWRRGSPLHF
TRBV11-2 TRBD1 CASRPQGASTDTQYF
TRBV3-1/TRBV3-2 - CASSQISRILNTGELFF
TRBV19 - CASTPGVGYEQYF
TRBV18 - CASSPRQADMNTEAFF
TRBV7-3 - CASSFEAPGEGYTF
TRBV6-2/TRBV6-3 - CASSYPGLIYGYTF
TRBV6-2/TRBV6-3 TRBD1 CASSGTGGGSGNQPQHF
TRBV7-9 TRBD2 CASSTSDSYEQYF
TRBV7-2 TRBD2 CASSLQASGDNEQFF
TRBV11-2 - CASSLESPNNSPLHF
TRBV28 TRBD2 CASSSGGVAGDVFF
TRBV28 - CASTLSYNEQFF
TRBV29-1 - CSVEDHNTGELFF
TRBV7-9 TRBD2 CASSLGLAAGELFF
TRBV19 - CASSILTGGSGANVLTF
TRBV9 - CASSAGGTYGYTF
TRBV10-2 - CASSVGSSAREQYF
TRBV29-1 - CSVGLTDTQYF
TRBV5-8 TRBD1 CASSFGTETYEQYF
TRBV7-2 TRBD1 CASSPSPGTGDGYTF
TRBV2 - CASSEGVLRNQPQHF